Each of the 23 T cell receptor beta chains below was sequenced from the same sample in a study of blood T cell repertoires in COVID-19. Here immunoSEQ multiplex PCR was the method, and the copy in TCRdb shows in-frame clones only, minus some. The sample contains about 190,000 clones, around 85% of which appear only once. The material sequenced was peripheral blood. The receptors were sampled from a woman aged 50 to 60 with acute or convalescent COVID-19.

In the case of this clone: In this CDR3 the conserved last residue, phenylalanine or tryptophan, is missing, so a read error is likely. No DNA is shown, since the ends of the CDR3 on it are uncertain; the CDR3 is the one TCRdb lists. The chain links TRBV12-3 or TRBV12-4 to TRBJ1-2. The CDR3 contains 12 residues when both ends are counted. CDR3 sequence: CASSLSSRGGDL.

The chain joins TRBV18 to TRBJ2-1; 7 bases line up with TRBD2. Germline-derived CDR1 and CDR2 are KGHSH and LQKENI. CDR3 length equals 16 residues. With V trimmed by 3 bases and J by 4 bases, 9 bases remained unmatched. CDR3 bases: TGTGCCAGCTCACCTCCCCGGGAGGCACAGTACAATGAGCAGTTCTTC. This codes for CASSPPREAQYNEQFF.

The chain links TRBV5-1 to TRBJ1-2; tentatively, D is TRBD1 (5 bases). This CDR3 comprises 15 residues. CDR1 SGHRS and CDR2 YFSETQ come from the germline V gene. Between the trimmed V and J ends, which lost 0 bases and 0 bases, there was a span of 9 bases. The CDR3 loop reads CASSLVGQSNYGYTF. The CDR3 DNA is TGCGCCAGCAGCTTGGTGGGGCAGTCTAACTATGGCTACACCTTC.

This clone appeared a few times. In DNA form, the CDR3 reads TGTGCCAGCGAGTTCTCCTTCGGGGGGGACTCTGGAAACACCATATATTTT. Its protein product is CASEFSFGGDSGNTIYF. The V gene is TRBV28, the J gene TRBJ1-3; a possible D gene is TRBD1 (5 bases). The length of the CDR3 is 17 residues. From germline, CDR1 is MDHEN and CDR2 SYDVKM. Trimming cost V 8 bases and J 0 bases, with 20 bases left between them.

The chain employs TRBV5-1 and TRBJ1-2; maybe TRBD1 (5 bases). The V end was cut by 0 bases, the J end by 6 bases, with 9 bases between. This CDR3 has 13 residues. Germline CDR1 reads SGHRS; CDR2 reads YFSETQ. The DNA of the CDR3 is TGCGCCAGCAGCTTGGAGGGGCCTCATGGCTACACCTTC. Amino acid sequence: CASSLEGPHGYTF.

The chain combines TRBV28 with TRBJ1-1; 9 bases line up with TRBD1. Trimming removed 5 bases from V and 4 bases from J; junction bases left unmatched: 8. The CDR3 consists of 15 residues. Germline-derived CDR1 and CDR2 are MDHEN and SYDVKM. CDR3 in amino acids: CASSQGGQGGTEAFF. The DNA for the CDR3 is TGTGCCAGCAGTCAGGGGGGACAGGGAGGCACTGAAGCTTTCTTT.

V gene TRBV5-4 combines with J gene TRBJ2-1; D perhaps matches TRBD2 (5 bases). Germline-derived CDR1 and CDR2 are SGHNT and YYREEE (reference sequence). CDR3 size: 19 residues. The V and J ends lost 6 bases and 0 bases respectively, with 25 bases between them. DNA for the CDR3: TGTGCCAGCACCCCGGGGAACCCCCGAACCCCGTCCTCCTACAATGAGCAGTTCTTC. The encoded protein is CASTPGNPRTPSSYNEQFF.

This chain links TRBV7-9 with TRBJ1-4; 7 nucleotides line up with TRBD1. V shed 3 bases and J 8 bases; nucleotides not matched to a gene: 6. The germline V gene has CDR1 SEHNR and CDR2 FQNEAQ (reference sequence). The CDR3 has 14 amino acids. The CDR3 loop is CASSFLTGSEKLFF. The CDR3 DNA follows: TGTGCCAGCAGCTTCCTGACAGGGAGCGAAAAACTGTTTTTT.

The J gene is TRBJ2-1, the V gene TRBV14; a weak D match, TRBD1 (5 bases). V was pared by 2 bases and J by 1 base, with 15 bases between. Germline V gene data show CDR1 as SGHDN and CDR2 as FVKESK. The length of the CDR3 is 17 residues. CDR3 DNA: TGTGCCAGCAGCCAAATTAAAGGGGTCTTATCCTACAATGAGCAGTTCTTC. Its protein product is CASSQIKGVLSYNEQFF.

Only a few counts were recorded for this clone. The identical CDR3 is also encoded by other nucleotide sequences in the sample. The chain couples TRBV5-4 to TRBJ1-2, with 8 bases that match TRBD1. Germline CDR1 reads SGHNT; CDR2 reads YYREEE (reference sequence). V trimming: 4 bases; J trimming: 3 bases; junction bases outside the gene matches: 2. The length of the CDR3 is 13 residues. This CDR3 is CASSPTGDYGYTF. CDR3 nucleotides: TGTGCCAGCAGCCCGACAGGGGACTATGGCTACACCTTC.

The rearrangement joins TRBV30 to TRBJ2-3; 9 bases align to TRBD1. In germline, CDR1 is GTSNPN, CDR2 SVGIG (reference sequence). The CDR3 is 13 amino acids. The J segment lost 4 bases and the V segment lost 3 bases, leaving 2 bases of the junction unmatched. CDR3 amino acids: CAWSWTGADTQYF. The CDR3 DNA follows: TGTGCCTGGAGCTGGACAGGGGCAGATACGCAGTATTTT. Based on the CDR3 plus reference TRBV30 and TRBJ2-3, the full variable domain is SQTIHQWPATLVQPVGSPLSLECTVEGTSNPNLYWYRQAAGRGLQLLFYSVGIGQISSEVPQNLSASRPQDRQFILSSKKLLLSDSGFYLCAWSWTGADTQYFGPGTRLTVL.

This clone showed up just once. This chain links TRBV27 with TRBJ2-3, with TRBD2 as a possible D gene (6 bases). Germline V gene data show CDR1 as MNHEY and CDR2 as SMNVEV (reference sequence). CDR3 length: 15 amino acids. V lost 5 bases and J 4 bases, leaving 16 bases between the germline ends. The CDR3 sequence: CASSADSGTPDTQYF. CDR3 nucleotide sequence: TGTGCCAGCAGTGCCGACTCCGGGACTCCAGATACGCAGTATTTT.

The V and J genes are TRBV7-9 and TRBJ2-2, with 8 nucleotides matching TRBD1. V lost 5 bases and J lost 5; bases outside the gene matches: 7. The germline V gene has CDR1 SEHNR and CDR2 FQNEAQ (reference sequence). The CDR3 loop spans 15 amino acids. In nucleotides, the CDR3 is TGTGCCAGCAGCCCTCGACAGGGGCGGACCGGGGAGCTGTTTTTT. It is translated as CASSPRQGRTGELFF.

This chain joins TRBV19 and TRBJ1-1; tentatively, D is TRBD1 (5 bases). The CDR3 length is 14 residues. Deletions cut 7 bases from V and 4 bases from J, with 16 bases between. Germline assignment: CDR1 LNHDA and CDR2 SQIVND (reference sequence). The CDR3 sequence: CASTRPGLVTEAFF. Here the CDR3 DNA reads TGTGCCAGTACCCGACCAGGGTTGGTCACTGAAGCTTTCTTT.

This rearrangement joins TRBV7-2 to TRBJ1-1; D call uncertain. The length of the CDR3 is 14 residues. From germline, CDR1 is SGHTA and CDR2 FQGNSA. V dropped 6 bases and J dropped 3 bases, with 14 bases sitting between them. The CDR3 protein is CASRLSRSDTEAFF. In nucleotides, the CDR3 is TGTGCCAGCAGGTTAAGTAGATCCGACACTGAAGCTTTCTTT.

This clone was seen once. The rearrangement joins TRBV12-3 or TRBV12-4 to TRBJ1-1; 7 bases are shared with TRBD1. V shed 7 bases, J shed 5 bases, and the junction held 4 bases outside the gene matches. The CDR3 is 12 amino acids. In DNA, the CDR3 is TGTGCCAGCACCCGACAGGGTACTGAAGCTTTCTTT. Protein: CASTRQGTEAFF.

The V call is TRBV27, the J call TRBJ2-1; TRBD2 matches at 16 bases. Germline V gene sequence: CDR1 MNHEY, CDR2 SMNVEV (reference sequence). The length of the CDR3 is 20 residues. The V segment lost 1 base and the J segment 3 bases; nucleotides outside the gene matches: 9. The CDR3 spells CASSLWSGGTSGRVYNEQFF. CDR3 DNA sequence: TGTGCCAGCAGTTTATGGAGCGGCGGGACTAGCGGGAGGGTCTACAATGAGCAGTTCTTC.

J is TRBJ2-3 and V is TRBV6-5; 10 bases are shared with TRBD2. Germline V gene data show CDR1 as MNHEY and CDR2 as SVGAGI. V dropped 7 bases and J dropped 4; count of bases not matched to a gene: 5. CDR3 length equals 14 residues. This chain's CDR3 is CASTLAGVADTQYF. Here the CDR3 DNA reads TGTGCCAGCACTCTAGCGGGAGTGGCAGATACGCAGTATTTT.

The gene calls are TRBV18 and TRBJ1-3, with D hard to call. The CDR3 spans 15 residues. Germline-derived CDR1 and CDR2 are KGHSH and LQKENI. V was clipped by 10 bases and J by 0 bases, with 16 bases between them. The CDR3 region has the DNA TGTGCCAACTCTCCCGTCCCTTACTCTGGAAACACCATATATTTT. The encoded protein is CANSPVPYSGNTIYF. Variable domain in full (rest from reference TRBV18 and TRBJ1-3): NAGVMQNPRHLVRRRGQEARLRCSPMKGHSHVYWYRQLPEEGLKFMVYLQKENIIDESGMPKERFSAEFPKEGPSILRIQQVVRGDSAAYFCANSPVPYSGNTIYFGEGSWLTVV.

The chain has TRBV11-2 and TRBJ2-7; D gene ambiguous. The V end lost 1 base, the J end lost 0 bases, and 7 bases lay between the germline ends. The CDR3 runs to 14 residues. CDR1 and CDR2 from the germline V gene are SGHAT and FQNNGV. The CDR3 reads CASSLGFSSYEQYF. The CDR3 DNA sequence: TGTGCCAGCAGCTTAGGGTTCAGCTCCTACGAGCAGTACTTC.

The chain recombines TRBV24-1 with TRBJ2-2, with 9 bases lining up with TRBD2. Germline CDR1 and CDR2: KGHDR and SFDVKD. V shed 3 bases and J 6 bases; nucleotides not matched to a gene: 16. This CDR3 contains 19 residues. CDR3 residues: CATSDPKGLAGGLSGELFF. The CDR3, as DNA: TGTGCCACCAGTGATCCTAAGGGACTAGCAGGCGGATTGTCCGGGGAGCTGTTTTTT.

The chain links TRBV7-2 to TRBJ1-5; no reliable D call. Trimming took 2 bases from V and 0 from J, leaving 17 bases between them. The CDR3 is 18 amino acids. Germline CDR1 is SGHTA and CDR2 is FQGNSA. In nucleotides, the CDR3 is TGTGCCAGCAGCTTAATAGGACTGATAAGTCATAGCAATCAGCCCCAGCATTTT. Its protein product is CASSLIGLISHSNQPQHF.

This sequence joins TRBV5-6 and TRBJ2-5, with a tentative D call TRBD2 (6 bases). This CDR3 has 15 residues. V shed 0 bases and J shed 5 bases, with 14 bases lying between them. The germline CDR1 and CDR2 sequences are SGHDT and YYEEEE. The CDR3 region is CASSLAGGGGETQYF. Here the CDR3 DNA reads TGTGCCAGCAGCTTGGCCGGTGGCGGAGGGGAGACCCAGTACTTC.